What follows are 3 T cell receptor beta chains derived from one specimen sequenced in a study of T cell responses to AZD1222 COVID-19 vaccine. The assay was immunoSEQ multiplex PCR, and TCRdb's table has in-frame clones only and misses some. The top ten hold 8% of the sample, which has roughly 110,000 clones, about nine tenths seen once. The sequencing here drew on peripheral blood, taken 28 days after the second AZD1222 dose. The receptors shown here come from an adult who received the AZD1222 COVID-19 vaccine.

The rearrangement links TRBV29-1 to TRBJ1-1, with D perhaps TRBD1 (5 bases). Trimming left V 5 bases short and J 0 bases short, with 13 bases between. The CDR3 is 14 amino acids. CDR1 is SQVTM, CDR2 ANQGSEA, per germline. The CDR3 protein is CSVYRGGVNTEAFF. The CDR3 nucleotides read TGCAGCGTTTATAGGGGAGGAGTGAACACTGAAGCTTTCTTT.

The J gene is TRBJ1-5, the V gene TRBV2; D may be TRBD1 (5 bases). CDR3 length: 14 residues. Germline-derived CDR1 and CDR2 are SNHLY and FYNNEI. V dropped 6 bases and J dropped 5 bases, with 14 bases sitting between them. DNA for the CDR3: TGTGCCAGCAGCGACTGGGGCCTATATCAGCCCCAGCATTTT. Its translation: CASSDWGLYQPQHF.

The rearrangement links TRBV7-6 to TRBJ1-3; 7 bases are a match to TRBD1. J was trimmed by 2 bases and V by 4 bases; bases with no gene match: 5. The CDR3 length is 15 residues. The germline V gene encodes CDR1 SGHVS and CDR2 FNYEAQ. CDR3 protein: CASSWNTGAGNTIYF. For the CDR3, the DNA is TGTGCCAGCAGCTGGAACACAGGGGCTGGAAACACCATATATTTT.